The next 22 T cell receptor beta chains were all read from a single sample in a study of beta chain features in type 1 diabetes. Expressed TCRB transcripts were sequenced, since all the RNA that had been isolated was reverse transcribed. Clones were sequenced by immunoSEQ multiplex PCR, and TCRdb holds only the in-frame ones, with some missing. The sample consists of nearly 250,000 clones, 13% to 15% of them appearing once. Sequenced: naive CD4+ T cells from blood. Receptors were obtained from a woman aged 40-49 years in good health.

This clone has more than one count but fewer than ten. This sequence joins TRBV7-2 and TRBJ2-1; no definite D call. V was pared by 2 bases and J by 9 bases, with 20 bases between. CDR1 and CDR2 from the germline V gene are SGHTA and FQGNSA. The CDR3 loop spans 16 amino acids. CDR3 protein: CASSLFQRLERSEQFF. CDR3 nucleotides: TGTGCCAGCAGCTTATTCCAAAGGCTAGAAAGGAGTGAGCAGTTCTTC.

The chain combines TRBV5-6 with TRBJ2-5; 10 nucleotides line up with TRBD1. Germline V lookup: CDR1 SGHDT, CDR2 YYEEEE. The CDR3 loop spans 15 amino acids. The V and J ends lost 4 bases and 2 bases, in that order; junction bases with no gene match: 5. CDR3 coding DNA: TGTGCCAGCAGCCTACCGGGACAGGGGCAAGAGACCCAGTACTTC. Its protein product is CASSLPGQGQETQYF.

This clone was seen a handful of times. The V and J genes are TRBV12-5 and TRBJ2-7, with 9 bases matching TRBD1. V trimming: 9 bases; J trimming: 0 bases; junction bases outside the gene matches: 0. This CDR3 is built from 12 residues. Germline V gives CDR1 LGHNT, CDR2 FRNRAP. The CDR3 is CARDRGSYEQYF. In nucleotides, the CDR3 is TGTGCTAGGGACAGGGGCTCCTACGAGCAGTACTTC. The full variable domain, in which reference TRBV12-5 and TRBJ2-7 provide the parts outside the CDR3, is DARVTQTPRHKVTEMGQEVTMRCQPILGHNTVFWYRQTMMQGLELLAYFRNRAPLDDSGMPKDRFSAEMPDATLATLKIQPSEPRDSAVYFCARDRGSYEQYFGPGTRLTVT.

This clone was counted once. This chain uses TRBV6-6 with TRBJ1-2; D remains unclear. Germline V gene data show CDR1 as MNHNY and CDR2 as SVGAGI (reference sequence). The V end was cut by 0 bases, the J end by 1 base, with 9 bases between. The CDR3 spans 15 residues. The CDR3 DNA follows: TGTGCCAGCAGTTACTCTCAGACATATAACTATGGCTACACCTTC. Translated: CASSYSQTYNYGYTF.

The chain employs TRBV7-9 and TRBJ1-2, with TRBD1 matching over 11 bases. Germline V gene lookup returns CDR1 SEHNR and CDR2 FQNEAQ (reference sequence). The CDR3 has 19 residues. Unmatched junction bases numbered 18, after V lost 4 bases and J lost 5 bases. The DNA for the CDR3 is TGTGCCAGCAGCTGGACAATTCGGGACAGGGGGTTCCCGACGTATGGCTACACCTTC. It encodes CASSWTIRDRGFPTYGYTF. Full variable domain (remainder filled in from reference TRBV7-9 and TRBJ1-2): DTGVSQNPRHKITKRGQNVTFRCDPISEHNRLYWYRQTLGQGPEFLTYFQNEAQLEKSRLLSDRFSAERPKGSFSTLEIQRTEQGDSAMYLCASSWTIRDRGFPTYGYTFGSGTRLTVV.

This clone appeared many times. The V call is TRBV29-1, the J call TRBJ2-2, with a possible D match to TRBD2 (5 bases). V was clipped by 6 bases and J by 7 bases, with 18 bases between them. Germline V gene sequence: CDR1 SQVTM, CDR2 ANQGSEA. The CDR3 has 14 amino acids. The CDR3 DNA reads as TGCAGCGTCGGGAAGGACCTACTAAGCGGGGAGCTGTTTTTT. Amino acids: CSVGKDLLSGELFF.

The sample holds a few counts of this clone. The CDR3 DNA is TGTGCCAGCTCGAGGGACAGGGGAGTTCGAGGCTACACCTTC. The encoded protein is CASSRDRGVRGYTF. This chain connects TRBV18 to TRBJ1-2, with 10 bases aligning to TRBD1. The CDR3 contains 14 residues. The germline CDR1 and CDR2 sequences are KGHSH and LQKENI. The V and J ends lost 6 bases and 8 bases, in that order; junction bases with no gene match: 9.

V and J are TRBV4-1 and TRBJ1-1; 7 bases agree with TRBD1. This CDR3 has 18 amino acids. The germline gives CDR1 MGHRA, CDR2 YSYEKL. J gave up 0 bases and V 1 base, and 11 bases lay outside the gene matches. The CDR3 sequence: CASSQAVGQGVLNTEAFF. For the CDR3, the DNA is TGCGCCAGCAGCCAAGCGGTAGGGCAGGGGGTCTTGAACACTGAAGCTTTCTTT.

The chain recombines TRBV7-9 with TRBJ1-3, with D unclear. Trimming cost V 6 bases and J 0 bases, with 9 bases left between them. This CDR3 has 14 amino acids. Per the germline V gene, CDR1 is SEHNR and CDR2 is FQNEAQ (reference sequence). The CDR3 is CASSPGISGNTIYF. The CDR3, as DNA: TGTGCCAGCAGTCCCGGGATCTCTGGAAACACCATATATTTT.

J is TRBJ2-3 and V is TRBV29-1; the D gene is possibly TRBD1 (7 bases). The CDR3 runs to 14 residues. CDR1 is SQVTM, CDR2 ANQGSEA, per germline. The V gene lost 4 bases and the J gene lost 0 bases, with 11 bases spanning the gap. The CDR3 DNA reads as TGCAGCGTTGGGAGGGGACAGAGCACAGATACGCAGTATTTT. Its translation: CSVGRGQSTDTQYF.

This clone was detected a few times. This rearrangement joins TRBV10-3 to TRBJ2-3; 7 nucleotides line up with TRBD2. CDR3 length equals 14 residues. V gave up 6 bases and J gave up 0 bases; unmatched junction bases: 3. CDR1 and CDR2 (germline): ENHRY, SYGVKD. CDR3 sequence reads: CAIRAGESTDTQYF. The CDR3 DNA follows: TGTGCCATCAGGGCGGGGGAGAGCACAGATACGCAGTATTTT.

J is TRBJ2-1 and V is TRBV18, with TRBD2 matching 9 bases. The CDR3 runs to 15 residues. Germline trimming cut 5 bases from V and 2 bases from J; bases unmatched to any gene: 4. Germline CDR1 and CDR2: KGHSH and LQKENI. CDR3 loop: CASSSLAGTYNEQFF. Written as DNA, the CDR3 is TGTGCCAGCTCATCTCTAGCGGGGACCTACAATGAGCAGTTCTTC.

This chain joins TRBV4-2 and TRBJ2-4; 8 bases map to TRBD1. Germline values: CDR1 LGHNA, CDR2 YNFKEQ. The J segment lost 4 bases and the V segment lost 3 bases, leaving 5 bases of the junction unmatched. The CDR3 is 15 residues long. CDR3 DNA: TGTGCCAGCAGCCACCCAGGGGGCCTTAAAAACATTCAGTACTTC. It specifies CASSHPGGLKNIQYF.

This clone was detected only a few times. This chain links TRBV7-9 with TRBJ1-5; no reliable D call. Germline CDR1 SEHNR, CDR2 FQNEAQ (reference sequence). The CDR3 totals 15 residues. The V end lost 1 base, the J end lost 1 base, and 8 bases lay between the germline ends. The CDR3, as DNA: TGTGCCAGCAGCTTAGAATCGGGGAGCAATCAGCCCCAGCATTTT. This sequence encodes CASSLESGSNQPQHF.

This chain connects TRBV7-2 to TRBJ1-1; 8 nucleotides align to TRBD1. The V and J ends lost 3 bases and 5 bases, in that order; junction bases with no gene match: 11. The CDR3 runs to 16 residues. Germline V gene lookup returns CDR1 SGHTA and CDR2 FQGNSA. The CDR3 DNA sequence: TGTGCCAGCAGCTTCCAGGGGGCGTCGAGCGGAACTGAAGCTTTCTTT. Amino acid sequence: CASSFQGASSGTEAFF. Using reference TRBV7-2 and TRBJ1-1 for the parts outside the CDR3, the full variable domain is GAGVSQSPSNKVTEKGKDVELRCDPISGHTALYWYRQSLGQGLEFLIYFQGNSAPDKSGLPSDRFSAERTGGSVSTLTIQRTQQEDSAVYLCASSFQGASSGTEAFFGQGTRLTVV.

This clone was observed a few times. V gene TRBV18 combines with J gene TRBJ2-7, with 7 bases that match TRBD1. The CDR3 length is 16 residues. Germline lookup yields CDR1 KGHSH and CDR2 LQKENI. V lost 3 bases and J lost 3; bases outside the gene matches: 11. CDR3 sequence: CASSPWSRAGGYEQYF. CDR3 bases: TGTGCCAGCTCACCCTGGAGTCGGGCAGGGGGCTACGAGCAGTACTTC.

This clone was observed a few times. The rearrangement joins TRBV18 to TRBJ1-1, with no clear D. The ends were cut back, 3 bases at V and 0 bases at J, with 11 bases in the middle. CDR1 is KGHSH and CDR2 is LQKENI in the germline V gene. This CDR3 is built from 15 residues. This CDR3 reads CASSPVVAVNTEAFF. The CDR3 DNA follows: TGTGCCAGCTCACCGGTGGTGGCGGTGAACACTGAAGCTTTCTTT.

V usage is TRBV5-1 and J usage is TRBJ2-7; possible D gene TRBD1, 6 bases. V lost 8 bases to trimming and J lost 5 bases, with 20 bases between them. Germline loops: CDR1 SGHRS, CDR2 YFSETQ. This CDR3 is 14 amino acids long. The DNA for the CDR3 is TGCGCCAGTGGGATAGGGACATGGACCGACGAGCAGTACTTC. It codes for CASGIGTWTDEQYF.

This clone was counted a few times. The chain is built from TRBV4-3 and TRBJ2-5; 9 nucleotides agree with TRBD2. The DNA end is a closer match to TRBJ2-7, so the J assignment may be wrong. Germline V gene lookup returns CDR1 LGHNA and CDR2 YSLEER. CDR3 length: 14 residues. CDR3: CASSRGTSLSEQYF. The CDR3 DNA reads TGCGCCAGCTCCAGAGGGACTAGCCTCAGCGAGCAGTACTTC.

J is TRBJ1-1 and V is TRBV11-2; the D gene is possibly TRBD1 (6 bases). V was clipped by 4 bases and J by 2 bases, with 14 bases between them. The CDR3 has 15 amino acids. Germline values: CDR1 SGHAT, CDR2 FQNNGV. CDR3 sequence: CASSSQGQTNTEAFF. The CDR3 nucleotides read TGTGCCAGCAGCTCCCAAGGACAGACTAACACTGAAGCTTTCTTT. Based on the CDR3 plus reference TRBV11-2 and TRBJ1-1, the full variable domain is EAGVAQSPRYKIIEKRQSVAFWCNPISGHATLYWYQQILGQGPKLLIQFQNNGVVDDSQLPKDRFSAERLKGVDSTLKIQPAKLEDSAVYLCASSSQGQTNTEAFFGQGTRLTVV.

The V and J genes are TRBV9 and TRBJ1-1; D perhaps matches TRBD1 (5 bases). The CDR3 loop spans 15 amino acids. Trimming pared 0 bases from V and 4 bases from J, leaving 13 bases between. Germline loops: CDR1 SGDLS, CDR2 YYNGEE. CDR3 amino acids: CASSVGVRGGTEAFF. The CDR3 DNA follows: TGTGCCAGCAGCGTAGGAGTTCGGGGGGGCACTGAAGCTTTCTTT.

This clone was recorded a few times. The sample contains more than one DNA sequence encoding this CDR3. This chain joins TRBV19 and TRBJ1-1; 7 positions agree with TRBD1. J lost 6 bases, V lost 3 bases, and 4 bases had no gene match. Germline V CDR1 and CDR2: LNHDA, SQIVND (reference sequence). This CDR3 has 13 residues. The CDR3 reads CASSIQGVAEAFF. The CDR3 region has the DNA TGTGCCAGTAGTATTCAGGGGGTGGCTGAAGCTTTCTTT.